These 9 T cell receptor beta chains were all obtained from the same sample, sequenced in a study of monozygotic twins with inflammatory bowel disease. TCRdb reprocessed the 5' RACE reads, with one entry per CDR3 protein and no DNA. Its listing shows roughly 150,000 distinct CDR3 sequences. The sequencing sample was made of blood. Receptor source: a human donor with ulcerative colitis or Crohn's disease, or a healthy co-twin of an affected twin (not recorded which).

The CDR3 sequence: CASRSRDSGPNQPQHF. The chain links TRBV12-2 to TRBJ1-5; the D call of TRBD1 rests on TCRdb alone, since no DNA is present to check it. TRBV12-2 is annotated as a pseudogene. The CDR3 contains 16 residues.

This chain connects TRBV19 to TRBJ2-1; the TCRdb call, TRBD2, lacks DNA for checking. Germline loops: CDR1 LNHDA, CDR2 SQIVND (reference sequence). The CDR3 covers 17 residues. The CDR3 protein is CASSIGGGGARRNEQFF.

The V gene is TRBV10-2, the J gene TRBJ1-3. The length of the CDR3 is 14 residues. Per the germline V gene, CDR1 is WSHSY and CDR2 is SAAADI. CDR3 protein: CASWQGYSGNTIYF.

The chain uses TRBV11-2 and TRBJ2-2; TCRdb outputs TRBD2, but without DNA this stays unchecked. The CDR3 is 18 residues long. From germline, CDR1 is SGHAT and CDR2 FQNNGV. The CDR3 sequence: CASSLRRPGLITDGELFF.

The chain links TRBV7-2 to TRBJ2-2; TCRdb designates TRBD2, a call that cannot be tested without DNA. CDR1 SGHTA and CDR2 FQGNSA come from the germline V gene. This CDR3 has 17 residues. The chain's CDR3 is CASSLVGTSGNTGELFF. The variable domain in full, with the rest retrieved from reference TRBV7-2 and TRBJ2-2, is GAGVSQSPSNKVTEKGKDVELRCDPISGHTALYWYRQSLGQGLEFLIYFQGNSAPDKSGLPSDRFSAERTGGSVSTLTIQRTQQEDSAVYLCASSLVGTSGNTGELFFGEGSRLTVL.

The rearrangement links TRBV10-3 to TRBJ1-5. The germline CDR1 and CDR2 sequences are ENHRY and SYGVKD. This CDR3 is 14 amino acids long. CDR3 sequence: CAISSYPVDQPQHF.

This sequence joins TRBV30 and TRBJ1-2; TCRdb selects TRBD1, and the lack of DNA leaves this call unchecked. Germline V gene data show CDR1 as GTSNPN and CDR2 as SVGIG (reference sequence). There are 14 residues in the CDR3. CDR3 in amino acids: CAWRQLWGPNGYTF.

The V gene is TRBV2, the J gene TRBJ2-5. CDR3 length: 11 amino acids. Germline V gene data show CDR1 as SNHLY and CDR2 as FYNNEI. Here the CDR3 reads CASMYQETQYF. Drawing the rest from reference TRBV2 and TRBJ2-5, the complete variable domain is EPEVTQTPSHQVTQMGQEVILRCVPISNHLYFYWYRQILGQKVEFLVSFYNNEISEKSEIFDDQFSVERPDGSNFTLKIRSTKLEDSAMYFCASMYQETQYFGPGTRLLVL.

This chain joins TRBV2 and TRBJ2-1. CDR1 is SNHLY and CDR2 is FYNNEI in the germline V gene. The CDR3 has 15 amino acids. The CDR3 protein is CASSPDLTSYNEQFF.